These 21 T cell receptor beta chains share one sample of origin, sequenced in a study of blood T cells in healthy people across ages. The second PCR ran roughly 7 to 12 cycles with a sample-barcoded 5' primer and J-beta primers. TCRdb recomputed calls from the 5' RACE reads with MiXCR, one row per CDR3 protein. The sample holds hundreds of thousands of distinct CDR3 sequences; about 42% are singletons and the top ten take about a fifth. Sequencing was done on a sample of blood. The receptor set was obtained from a man in his sixties in good health.

In this sample, this clonotype turned up a few times. The chain uses TRBV7-9 and TRBJ1-1; D is undetermined. This CDR3 has 17 residues. The germline V gene encodes CDR1 SEHNR and CDR2 FQNEAQ (reference sequence). Trimming took off 5 bases at V and 0 bases at J, with 19 bases between the two ends. CDR3 in amino acids: CASSPGWVGSMNTEAFF. The CDR3 DNA sequence: TGTGCCAGCAGCCCAGGATGGGTCGGCAGCATGAACACTGAAGCTTTCTTT.

The chain carries TRBV5-8 and TRBJ2-7, with D uncertain. V was pared by 4 bases and J by 2 bases, with 10 bases between. The CDR3 sequence is 13 residues long. The germline gives CDR1 SGHTS, CDR2 YDEGEE. CDR3 sequence: CASSGVLTYEQYF. In DNA form, the CDR3 reads TGTGCCAGCAGCGGGGTCTTAACCTACGAGCAGTACTTC.

The chain combines TRBV4-3 with TRBJ2-7, with 9 nucleotides matching TRBD2. Gene TRBJ2-5 matches the end of the DNA better, so the J call may be wrong. CDR3 length: 15 amino acids. Germline CDR1 LGHNA, CDR2 YSLEER. The CDR3 coding sequence is TGCGCCAGCAGCCCACAAGCGGGAGGTAAAGAGACCCAGTACTTC. As protein: CASSPQAGGKETQYF.

V and J are TRBV7-6 and TRBJ1-6, with a tentative D call TRBD1 (6 bases). CDR3 size: 13 residues. Germline-derived CDR1 and CDR2 are SGHVS and FNYEAQ. The V gene lost 5 bases and the J gene lost 9 bases, with 11 bases spanning the gap. CDR3 DNA sequence: TGTGCCAGCAGCCCGGTGGGGGCTTCACCCCTCCACTTT. Protein product: CASSPVGASPLHF.

A word on this clonotype: At one boundary the junction diverges from the germline segment, which might be a read error. The chain is built from TRBV7-7 and TRBJ2-5; weak D call: TRBD1 (6 bases). This CDR3 contains 14 residues. Germline CDR1 is SSHAT and CDR2 is FNYEAQ (reference sequence). The CDR3 here is CASSPRGQQETQYF. The CDR3 bases are TGTGCTAGCAGCCCCCGGGGACAACAAGAGACCCAGTACTTC.

Note on this clonotype: Its ends do not fully match the called genes, so a read error is possible. This chain uses TRBV13 with TRBJ2-1, with no clear D. The CDR3 totals 11 residues. In germline, CDR1 is PRHDT, CDR2 FYEKMQ (reference sequence). The CDR3 spells CAGSSRGEQFF. The CDR3 DNA reads TGTGCCGGCAGCTCCCGTGGTGAGCAGTTCTTC. Full variable domain (missing parts from reference TRBV13 and TRBJ2-1): AAGVIQSPRHLIKEKRETATLKCYPIPRHDTVYWYQQGPGQDPQFLISFYEKMQSDKGSIPDRFSAQQFSDYHSELNMSSLELGDSALYFCAGSSRGEQFFGPGTRLTVL.

This clonotype was seen ten or more times. The genes are TRBV29-1 and TRBJ2-7; the match to TRBD2 covers 13 bases. The CDR3 has 14 residues. Germline values: CDR1 SQVTM, CDR2 ANQGSEA. The V and J ends lost 4 bases and 6 bases, in that order; junction bases with no gene match: 6. This chain's CDR3 is CSVVLAGGLGEQYF. The CDR3 region has the DNA TGCAGCGTTGTACTAGCGGGGGGGCTTGGCGAGCAGTACTTC.

This chain links TRBV29-1 with TRBJ2-2, with TRBD2 matching 14 bases. V shed 7 bases, J shed 6 bases, and the junction held 4 bases outside the gene matches. Germline lookup yields CDR1 SQVTM and CDR2 ANQGSEA. The CDR3 spans 14 residues. CDR3 protein: CSGGTSGGPGELFF. CDR3 nucleotides: TGCAGCGGCGGGACTAGCGGGGGCCCCGGGGAGCTGTTTTTT.

A few counts support this clonotype. V is TRBV7-9 and J is TRBJ2-7; no firm D call. V lost 5 bases, J lost 6 bases, and 11 bases lay in between. The germline gives CDR1 SEHNR, CDR2 FQNEAQ (reference sequence). This CDR3 has 12 amino acids. The CDR3 loop reads CASSLGPAEQYF. CDR3 coding DNA: TGTGCCAGCAGCCTAGGTCCAGCCGAGCAGTACTTC.

This clonotype turned up a few times. The V call is TRBV29-1, the J call TRBJ2-1; 11 bases align to TRBD2. V was pared by 5 bases and J by 4 bases, with 16 bases of the junction left unmatched. In germline, CDR1 is SQVTM, CDR2 ANQGSEA. This CDR3 is built from 18 residues. The CDR3 spells CSVISPRVAGGRYNEQFF. The CDR3 region has the DNA TGCAGCGTTATATCCCCTAGGGTAGCGGGGGGGAGATACAATGAGCAGTTCTTC.

The chain is built from TRBV5-1 and TRBJ2-5; weak D call: TRBD1 (6 bases). Trimming cost V 5 bases and J 0 bases, with 11 bases left between them. The CDR3 covers 14 residues. CDR1 is SGHRS, CDR2 YFSETQ, per germline. The DNA for the CDR3 is TGCGCCAGCAGTCGAGACAGGCACCAAGAGACCCAGTACTTC. As protein: CASSRDRHQETQYF.

This clonotype came up a few times. The chain couples TRBV7-2 to TRBJ1-2; no clear D gene. The germline gives CDR1 SGHTA, CDR2 FQGNSA. V dropped 1 base and J dropped 5 bases, with 11 bases sitting between them. The CDR3 loop spans 14 amino acids. The CDR3 nucleotides read TGTGCCAGCAGCTTAGGTGGCAGCCGTTATGGCTACACCTTC. Translating it yields CASSLGGSRYGYTF.

The chain couples TRBV6-5 to TRBJ2-7; a weak D match, TRBD2 (7 bases). Between the trimmed V and J ends, which lost 2 bases and 7 bases, there was a span of 18 bases. This CDR3 spans 15 amino acids. The germline V gene encodes CDR1 MNHEY and CDR2 SVGAGI. The chain's CDR3 is CASSYNGGGLNEQYF. The CDR3 nucleotides read TGTGCCAGCAGTTACAATGGCGGGGGCCTCAATGAGCAGTACTTC.

This clonotype was observed a handful of times. The rearrangement links TRBV12-3 or TRBV12-4 to TRBJ2-4; perhaps TRBD1 as D (5 bases). This CDR3 is built from 14 residues. V gave up 5 bases and J gave up 7 bases, with 15 bases separating them. This CDR3 reads CASSMTQGGNIQYF. The DNA of the CDR3 is TGTGCCAGCAGTATGACGCAGGGTGGGAACATTCAGTACTTC.

The V call is TRBV30, the J call TRBJ2-7; tentative D call: TRBD2 (7 bases). CDR1 and CDR2 from the germline V gene are GTSNPN and SVGIG (reference sequence). This CDR3 is built from 12 residues. The V end was cut by 3 bases, the J end by 6 bases, with 12 bases between. As DNA, the CDR3 is TGTGCCTGGAGCGGGGGGCTCCTCGAGCAGTACTTC. Its translation: CAWSGGLLEQYF.

This chain connects TRBV6-6 to TRBJ2-5; TRBD2 matches at 9 bases. The CDR3 totals 17 residues. Germline V gene data show CDR1 as MNHNY and CDR2 as SVGAGI (reference sequence). After removal of 3 bases from V and 2 bases from J, the junction contained 10 bases not matched to a gene. Here the CDR3 reads CASSYGRLAGPQETQYF. CDR3 bases: TGTGCCAGCAGTTATGGGCGGCTAGCGGGACCTCAAGAGACCCAGTACTTC.

Only a few counts were recorded for this clonotype. The chain links TRBV20-1 to TRBJ1-2; the D gene is possibly TRBD1 (5 bases). V lost 6 bases and J 7 bases, leaving 21 bases between the germline ends. The V gene's germline CDR1 is DFQATT and CDR2 SNEGSKA (reference sequence). The CDR3 totals 14 residues. CDR3 sequence reads: CSAHDRQGFRGYTF. CDR3 nucleotides: TGCAGTGCCCACGACCGGCAGGGTTTCCGTGGCTACACCTTC.

The count of this clonotype is one. The chain has TRBV3-1 and TRBJ1-1; D gene unclear. The length of the CDR3 is 14 residues. In germline, CDR1 is LGHDT, CDR2 YNNKEL (reference sequence). The V gene lost 1 base and the J gene lost 2 bases, with 8 bases spanning the gap. Here the CDR3 reads CASSQVAANTEAFF. The CDR3 DNA sequence: TGTGCCAGCAGCCAAGTGGCAGCCAACACTGAAGCTTTCTTT.

The chain joins TRBV7-2 to TRBJ1-2; D is perhaps TRBD1 (5 bases). This CDR3 is built from 12 residues. With 5 bases removed from V and 6 bases from J, the gap between germline ends came to 10 bases. Looked up from germline, CDR1 is SGHTA and CDR2 is FQGNSA. DNA for the CDR3: TGTGCCAGCAGCCTCTACAGGAATGGCTACACCTTC. Its protein is CASSLYRNGYTF.

The chain is built from TRBV7-2 and TRBJ2-3; the D call may be TRBD1 or TRBD2 (5 bases each). This CDR3 is built from 14 residues. The germline V gene encodes CDR1 SGHTA and CDR2 FQGNSA. Trimming took off 5 bases at V and 2 bases at J, with 11 bases between the two ends. The CDR3 region is CASSSWGSTDTQYF. The CDR3 DNA is TGTGCCAGCAGCAGCTGGGGGTCCACAGATACGCAGTATTTT.

This clonotype was counted only a few times. This may come from a read error, since a much larger clone is one base off. V is TRBV6-6 and J is TRBJ2-5; 8 positions match TRBD1. CDR3 length: 13 amino acids. In germline, CDR1 is MNHNY, CDR2 SVGAGI (reference sequence). The CDR3 DNA is TGTGCCAGCAGGCCAGGGGGCTTGGAGACCCTGTACTTC. It yields the protein CASRPGGLETLYF.